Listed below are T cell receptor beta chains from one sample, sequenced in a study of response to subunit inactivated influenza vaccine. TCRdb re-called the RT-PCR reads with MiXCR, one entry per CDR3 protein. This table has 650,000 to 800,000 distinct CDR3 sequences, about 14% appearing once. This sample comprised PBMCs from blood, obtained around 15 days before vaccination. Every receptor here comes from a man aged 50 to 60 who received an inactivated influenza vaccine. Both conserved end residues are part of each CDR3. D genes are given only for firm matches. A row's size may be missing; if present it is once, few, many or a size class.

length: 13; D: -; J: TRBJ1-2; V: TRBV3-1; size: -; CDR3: CASSPRGIGGYTF; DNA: TGTGCCAGCAGCCCACGGGGGATAGGGGGCTACACCTTC
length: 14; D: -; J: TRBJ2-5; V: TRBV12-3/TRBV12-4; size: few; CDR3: CASSPGDTQETQYF; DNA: TGTGCCAGCAGTCCCGGGGATACCCAAGAGACCCAGTACTTC
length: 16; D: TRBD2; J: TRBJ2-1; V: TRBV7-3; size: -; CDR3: CASSSDSGSAFSEQFF; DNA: TGTGCCAGCAGCTCAGATAGCGGGAGTGCCTTTAGTGAGCAGTTCTTC
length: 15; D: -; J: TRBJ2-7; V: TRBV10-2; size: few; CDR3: CASSDWQTFSYEQYF; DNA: TGCGCCAGCAGTGACTGGCAGACTTTTTCCTACGAGCAGTACTTC
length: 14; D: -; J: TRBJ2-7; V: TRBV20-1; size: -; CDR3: CSAREPHSSYEQYF; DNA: TGCAGTGCTAGAGAGCCCCATAGCTCCTACGAGCAGTACTTC
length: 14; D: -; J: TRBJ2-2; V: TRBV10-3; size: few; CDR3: CAISESSRGGELFF; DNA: TGTGCCATCAGTGAATCGTCCCGAGGCGGGGAGCTGTTTTTT
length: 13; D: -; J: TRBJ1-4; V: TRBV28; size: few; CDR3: CASSRKVDEKLFF; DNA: TGTGCCAGCAGTAGAAAGGTTGATGAAAAACTGTTTTTT
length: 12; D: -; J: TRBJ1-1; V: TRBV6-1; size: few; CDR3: CASIERGGKAFF; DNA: TGTGCCAGCATTGAGAGGGGGGGAAAAGCTTTCTTT
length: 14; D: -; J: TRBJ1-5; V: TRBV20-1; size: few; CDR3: CSARDRAGDQPQHF; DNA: TGCAGTGCTAGAGATCGGGCAGGGGATCAGCCCCAGCATTTT
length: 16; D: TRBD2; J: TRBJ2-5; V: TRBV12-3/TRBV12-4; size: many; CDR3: CASSLGISGTPETQYF; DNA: TGTGCCAGCAGTCTAGGGATTAGCGGGACTCCAGAGACCCAGTACTTC
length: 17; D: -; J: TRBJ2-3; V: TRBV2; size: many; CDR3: CASSEAYEGTSTDTQYF; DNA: TGTGCCAGCAGTGAAGCATATGAGGGGACCAGCACAGATACGCAGTATTTT
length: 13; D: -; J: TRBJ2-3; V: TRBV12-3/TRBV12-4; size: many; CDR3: CASSLPASDTQYF; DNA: TGTGCCAGCAGTTTACCAGCGTCAGATACGCAGTATTTT
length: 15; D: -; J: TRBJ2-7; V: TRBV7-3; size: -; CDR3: CASSLLHLGPYEQYF; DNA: TGTGCCAGCAGCTTACTACACCTGGGCCCCTACGAGCAGTACTTC
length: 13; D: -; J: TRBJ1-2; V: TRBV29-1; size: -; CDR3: CSVEDPAGFGYTF; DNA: TGCAGCGTTGAAGATCCGGCCGGGTTTGGCTACACCTTC
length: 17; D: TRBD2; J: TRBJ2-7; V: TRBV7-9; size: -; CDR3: CASSLASSGGASYEQYF; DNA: TGTGCCAGCAGCTTAGCTTCTAGCGGGGGGGCATCCTACGAGCAGTACTTC
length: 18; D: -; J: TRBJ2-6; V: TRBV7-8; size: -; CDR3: CASSLSRDWGSGANVLTF; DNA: TGTGCCAGCAGCTTGTCCAGGGATTGGGGCTCTGGGGCCAACGTCCTGACTTTC
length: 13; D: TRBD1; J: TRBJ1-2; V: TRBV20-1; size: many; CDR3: CSAVTGTEYGYTF; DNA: TGCAGTGCTGTAACCGGGACAGAATATGGCTACACCTTC
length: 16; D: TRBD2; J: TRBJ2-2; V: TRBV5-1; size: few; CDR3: CASSFRGGAITGELFF; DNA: TGCGCCAGCAGCTTTCGCGGGGGGGCCATCACCGGGGAGCTGTTTTTT
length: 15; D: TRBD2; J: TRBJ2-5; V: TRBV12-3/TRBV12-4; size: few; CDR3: CASRIHSGREETQYF; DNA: TGTGCCAGCAGAATACATAGCGGGAGGGAAGAGACCCAGTACTTC
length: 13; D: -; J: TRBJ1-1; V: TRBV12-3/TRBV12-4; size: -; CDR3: CASTLTGRTEAFF; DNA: TGTGCCAGCACCCTGACAGGACGGACTGAAGCTTTCTTT
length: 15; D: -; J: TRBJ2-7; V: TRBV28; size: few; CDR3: CASSFTAQEPYEQYF; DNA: TGTGCCAGCAGTTTTACAGCTCAGGAGCCCTACGAGCAGTACTTC
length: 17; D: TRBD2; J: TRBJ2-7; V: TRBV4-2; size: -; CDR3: CASSQYGTSGSHYEQYF; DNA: TGTGCCAGCAGCCAATATGGGACTAGCGGGAGCCACTACGAGCAGTACTTC
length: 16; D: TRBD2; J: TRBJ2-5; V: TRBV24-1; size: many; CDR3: CATSDWGLAGGETQYF; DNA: TGTGCCACCAGTGATTGGGGACTAGCGGGCGGGGAGACCCAGTACTTC
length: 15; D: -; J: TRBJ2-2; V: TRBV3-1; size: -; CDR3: CASSQLRQNTGELFF; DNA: TGTGCCAGCAGCCAGCTTAGACAGAACACCGGGGAGCTGTTTTTT
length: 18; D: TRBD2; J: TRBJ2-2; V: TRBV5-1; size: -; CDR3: CASSLESSGGPYTGELFF; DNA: TGCGCCAGCAGCTTGGAGTCTAGCGGGGGGCCCTACACCGGGGAGCTGTTTTTT
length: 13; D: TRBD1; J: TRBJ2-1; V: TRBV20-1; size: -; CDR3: CSADGDRENEQFF; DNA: TGCAGTGCTGATGGGGACAGGGAGAATGAGCAGTTCTTC
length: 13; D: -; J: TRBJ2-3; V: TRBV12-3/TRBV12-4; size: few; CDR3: CASSFRGWDTQYF; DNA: TGTGCCAGCAGTTTTCGGGGGTGGGATACGCAGTATTTT
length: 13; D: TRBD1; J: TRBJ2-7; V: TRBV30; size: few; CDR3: CAAGQGWMYEQYF; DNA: TGTGCCGCGGGACAGGGCTGGATGTACGAGCAGTACTTC
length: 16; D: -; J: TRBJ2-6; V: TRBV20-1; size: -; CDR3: CSARGGGFPGANVLTF; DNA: TGCAGTGCTAGAGGGGGTGGCTTCCCCGGGGCCAACGTCCTGACTTTC